Listed here is a single T cell receptor (beta chain). This clone was seen a few times. Its antigen is still unknown. Base-call qualities are not available, and no considerably larger clone is one nucleotide away. The entire amount of isolated RNA was reverse transcribed using the High Capacity cDNA Reverse Transcription Kit, so the sequenced TCRB transcripts were expressed ones. Deep immunoSEQ sequencing was performed on naive, central memory and regulatory T cell samples, with an average of around 3.5 million total reads per sample. Sorted cells were lysed in RLT buffer and RNA was extracted with DNase-treated RNeasy Micro or Mini kits, depending on cell number. To prevent cross-contamination, every cell subset was processed on its own, while patient and healthy donor samples were processed together. TCRB sequences were amplified from cDNA with the immunoSEQ multiplex PCR, producing 87-bp fragments spanning the CDR3 region. Sequencing of the amplicons was done on the Illumina HiSeq platform. In the source study's methods: Synthetic template baselines were used to correct PCR bias computationally, reads within Hamming distance 2 were collapsed, and singletons that could not be merged were discarded. Reads were aligned against IMGT to assign V, D and J genes, CDR3 length and insertions or deletions at six rearrangement sites. Within each subset, clonotype counts were normalized to the number of sorted cells before true diversity and Gini coefficients were calculated with the tcR R package. Repertoire sharing was quantified using the overlap coefficient calculated on TCRB nucleotide sequences. Out-of-frame TCRB sequences from naive cells were analyzed as a proxy for the pre-selection repertoire. TCRdb's version of the immuneACCESS table is confined to in-frame rearrangements and falls short of the full clone set. An unresolved V gene accounts for under half of the shortfall where checked; the remainder is of unknown origin. D and trimming were read from the DNA, whereas the V and J calls and clone size are those reported in that table. This sample lists under 500,000 clones; 30% were detected once. The ten biggest clones cover around 0.065% of the sample.

This record comes from a study of beta chain features in type 1 diabetes (dated by TCRdb to the late 2010s). In terms of the full investigation: Mean age, gender distribution, total cell number and subset yield did not differ between patients and healthy donors. A total of roughly 100,000,000 sorted cells were examined across all samples, and the number of cells per subset was strongly correlated with RNA yield. The study compared the TCRB repertoires of sorted circulating CD4+ T cell subsets in recently diagnosed type 1 diabetes patients with those in matched healthy donors. Regulatory and stem cell-like memory subsets were isolated from only 8 patients and roughly 8 healthy donors, whereas naive and central memory subsets came from all 28 donors. What the research found in general, with its limitations: HLA sub-analyses involved small numbers of individuals, so any influence of HLA type on TCRB rearrangement remained unresolved. In all four CD4+ subsets, TCRB CDR3 length was moderately but significantly shorter in type 1 diabetes patients. Naive, central memory and regulatory TCRB repertoires appeared to be more similar among patients than among healthy donors. PCR might favor shorter templates, but patient and control samples were amplified and corrected together, so any skew would affect both groups equally. Because cDNA was sequenced instead of genomic DNA, highly expressing activated cells could be over-represented, though the groups showed no difference in activation or CD3 levels. At VDJ recombination sites, type 1 diabetes patients had fewer insertions and more deleted nucleotides, which implies abnormalities in thymic rearrangement.

Each donor gave one peripheral blood draw, roughly 0.11 L on average, collected into heparinised tubes. A BD FACSAria II was used to sort naive, central memory, regulatory and stem cell-like memory CD4+ T cells with a panel that included CD45RO, CCR7, CD25, CD127, CD95 and CD27. All sorted populations exceeded 95% purity. PBMCs were isolated immediately by Lymphoprep density gradient centrifugation and stained directly without culture. Samples were stained and sorted in pairs, with one healthy donor and one patient per experiment, so that batch effects were minimized. V and J lose 0 bases and 4 bases, and a span of 12 bases separates them. The CDR3 numbers 14 residues from cysteine through phenylalanine. Just CDR3 DNA is preserved here, 42 bases in frame from base 1. Looking up the germline V gene (reference sequence) yields CDR1 GTSNPN and CDR2 SVGIG.

The sequence was obtained from a young man in good health. In this chain, TRBV30 is recombined with TRBJ2-5; the D gene is perhaps TRBD2, on 6 matching bases. Specimen: naive CD4+ T cells from blood. This sample's cell subset or site label indicates: true naive CD4+ T cells. The DNA sequence is given as TGTGCCTGGAGTGTACGGGGAGGCGGAGAGACCCAGTACTTC. Its amino acids are CAWSVRGGGETQYF.